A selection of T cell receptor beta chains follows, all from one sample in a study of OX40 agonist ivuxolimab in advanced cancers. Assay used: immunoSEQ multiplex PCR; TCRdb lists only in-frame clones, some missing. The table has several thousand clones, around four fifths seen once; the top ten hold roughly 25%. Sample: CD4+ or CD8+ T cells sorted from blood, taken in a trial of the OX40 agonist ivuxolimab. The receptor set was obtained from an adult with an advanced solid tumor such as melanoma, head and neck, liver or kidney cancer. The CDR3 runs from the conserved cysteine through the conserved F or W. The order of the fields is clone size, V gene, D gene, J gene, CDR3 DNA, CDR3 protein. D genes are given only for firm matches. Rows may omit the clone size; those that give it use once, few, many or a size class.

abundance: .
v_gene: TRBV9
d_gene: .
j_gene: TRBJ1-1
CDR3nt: TGTGCCAGCAGTCAAGAGGGGTACACTGAAGCTTTCTTT
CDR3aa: CASSQEGYTEAFF

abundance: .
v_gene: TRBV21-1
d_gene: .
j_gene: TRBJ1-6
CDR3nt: TGTGCCAGCAGCAAGGGGTCAGGGACCAACGATTCACCCCTCCACTTT
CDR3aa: CASSKGSGTNDSPLHF

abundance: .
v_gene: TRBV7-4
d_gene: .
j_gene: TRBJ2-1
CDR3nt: TGTGCCAGCAGCTTAGGCAATGAGCAGTTCTTC
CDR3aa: CASSLGNEQFF

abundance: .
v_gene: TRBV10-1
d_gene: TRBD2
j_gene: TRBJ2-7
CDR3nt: TGCGCCAGCAGTGGCTGGACTAGCGGGTCCACCTACGAGCAGTACTTC
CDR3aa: CASSGWTSGSTYEQYF

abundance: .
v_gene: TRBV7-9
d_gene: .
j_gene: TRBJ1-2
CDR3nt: TGTGCCAGCAGCCCGTTTCTGGCTTATGGCTACACCTTC
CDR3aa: CASSPFLAYGYTF

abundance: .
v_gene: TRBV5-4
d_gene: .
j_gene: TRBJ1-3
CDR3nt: TGTGCCAGCAGCTTGGACGGAAACACCATATATTTT
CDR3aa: CASSLDGNTIYF

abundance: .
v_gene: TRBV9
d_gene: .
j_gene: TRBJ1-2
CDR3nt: TGTGCCAGCAGCGTAGGCGGAGATTATGGCTACACCTTC
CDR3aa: CASSVGGDYGYTF

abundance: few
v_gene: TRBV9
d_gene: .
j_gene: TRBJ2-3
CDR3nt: TGTGCCAGCAGCGTCACTAGCACAGATACGCAGTATTTT
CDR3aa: CASSVTSTDTQYF

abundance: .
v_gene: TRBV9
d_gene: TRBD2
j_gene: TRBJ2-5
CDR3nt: TGTGCCAGCAGCGCCGCCCCCTCCCCAGCGGGAGGGCCCCTGGCCCAGTACTTC
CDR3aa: CASSAAPSPAGGPLAQYF

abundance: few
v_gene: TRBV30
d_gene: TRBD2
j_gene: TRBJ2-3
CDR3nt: TGTGCCTGGAGTTCCCTAGCGGGAGCAGATACGCAGTATTTT
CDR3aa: CAWSSLAGADTQYF

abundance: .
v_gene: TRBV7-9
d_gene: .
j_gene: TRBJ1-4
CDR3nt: TGTGCCAGCAGCTTGGGAAGCCCTAATGAAAAACTGTTTTTT
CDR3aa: CASSLGSPNEKLFF

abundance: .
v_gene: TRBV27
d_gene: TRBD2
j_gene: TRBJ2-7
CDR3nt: TGTGCCAGCAGTGGCGGGAGGGGCTACGAGCAGTACTTC
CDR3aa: CASSGGRGYEQYF

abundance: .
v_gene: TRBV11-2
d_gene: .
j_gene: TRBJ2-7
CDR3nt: TGTGCCAGCAGTAATAGTATAGATTCCTACGAGCAGTACTTC
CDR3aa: CASSNSIDSYEQYF

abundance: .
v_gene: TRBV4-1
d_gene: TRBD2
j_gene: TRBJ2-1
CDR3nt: TGCGCCAGCAGCCCCTGGGCGGGAGGGCCGGGTGAGCAGTTCTTC
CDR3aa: CASSPWAGGPGEQFF

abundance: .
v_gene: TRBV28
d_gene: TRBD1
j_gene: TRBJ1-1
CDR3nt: TGTGCCAGCAAACCGGGACAGGGTGGGTGGAACACTGAAGCTTTCTTT
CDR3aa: CASKPGQGGWNTEAFF

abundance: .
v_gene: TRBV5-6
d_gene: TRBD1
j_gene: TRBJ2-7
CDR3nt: TGTGCCAGCAGCTTGGGTGGAGAAGGGGGCTTCTACGAGCAGTACTTC
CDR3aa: CASSLGGEGGFYEQYF

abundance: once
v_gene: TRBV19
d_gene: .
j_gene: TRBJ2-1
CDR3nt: TGTGCCAGTGGTAGTAACAGGATCGTAAGCTCCTACAATGAGCAGTTCTTC
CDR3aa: CASGSNRIVSSYNEQFF

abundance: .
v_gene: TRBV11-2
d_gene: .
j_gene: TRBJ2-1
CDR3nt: TGTGCCAGCAGCTTCCTAGGGGGGTACAATGAGCAGTTCTTC
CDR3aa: CASSFLGGYNEQFF

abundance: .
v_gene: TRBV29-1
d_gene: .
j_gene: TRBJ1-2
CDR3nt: TGCAGCGTTCTACCAGGTGGGGCGGACCCTAACTATGGCTACACCTTC
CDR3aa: CSVLPGGADPNYGYTF

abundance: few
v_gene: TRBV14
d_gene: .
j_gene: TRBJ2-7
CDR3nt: TGTGCCAGCAGCCAAGATTACGGATACTCCTACGAGCAGTACTTC
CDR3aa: CASSQDYGYSYEQYF

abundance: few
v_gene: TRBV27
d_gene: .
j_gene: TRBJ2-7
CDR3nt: TGTGCCAGCAGTTTGAGAGGGCGTATGAACGAGCAGTACTTC
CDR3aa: CASSLRGRMNEQYF

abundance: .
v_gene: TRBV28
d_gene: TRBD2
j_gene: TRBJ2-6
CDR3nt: TGTGCCAGCAGTTTACTAGCGGGAGCTGGGGCCAACGTCCTGACTTTC
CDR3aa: CASSLLAGAGANVLTF

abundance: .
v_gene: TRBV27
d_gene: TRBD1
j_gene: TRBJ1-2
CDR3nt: TGTGCCAGCAGCCCCTCCTACAGGGGAAACGACTATGGCTACACCTTC
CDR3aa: CASSPSYRGNDYGYTF

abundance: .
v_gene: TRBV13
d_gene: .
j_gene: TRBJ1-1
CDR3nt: TGTGCCAGCAGCTTAGAAGAGGTTGACACTGAAGCTCTCTTT
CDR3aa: CASSLEEVDTEALF

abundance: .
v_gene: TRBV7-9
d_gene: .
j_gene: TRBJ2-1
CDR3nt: TGTGCCAGCAGCCCGAGAGGGGCCCACTCCTACAATGAGCAGTTCTTC
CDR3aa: CASSPRGAHSYNEQFF

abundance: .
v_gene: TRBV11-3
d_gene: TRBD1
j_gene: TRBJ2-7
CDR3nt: TGTGCCAGCAGCTTCGGGACAGGGGAGGTCGAGCAGTACTTC
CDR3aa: CASSFGTGEVEQYF

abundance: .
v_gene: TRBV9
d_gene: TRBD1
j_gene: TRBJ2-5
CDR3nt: TGTGCCAGCAGCTCTCCGGGACAGGGTGGTGAGACCCAGTACTTC
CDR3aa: CASSSPGQGGETQYF

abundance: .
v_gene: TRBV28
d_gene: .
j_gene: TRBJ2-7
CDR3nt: TGTGCCAGCAGTTTGGGATACGGATCGGACTTC
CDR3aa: CASSLGYGSDF

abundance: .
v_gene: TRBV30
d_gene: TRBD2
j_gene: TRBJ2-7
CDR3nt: TGTGCCTGGAGTGTAGGGACTAGCGGGCCTCTTTGGCCCGACGAGCAGTACTTC
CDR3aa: CAWSVGTSGPLWPDEQYF

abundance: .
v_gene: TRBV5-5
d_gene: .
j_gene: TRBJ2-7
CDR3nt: TGTGCCAGCAGCTTTGTAAGCGAGCAGTACTTC
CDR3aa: CASSFVSEQYF

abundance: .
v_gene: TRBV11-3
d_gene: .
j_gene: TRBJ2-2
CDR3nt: TGTGCCAGCAGCGCCCGTTCGTCGGACACCGGGGAGCTGTTTTTT
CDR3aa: CASSARSSDTGELFF

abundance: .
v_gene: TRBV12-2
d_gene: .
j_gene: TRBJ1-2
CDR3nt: TGTGCAAGTCGCTTACCCGACCCCAGCAGGGCTTCGTGGTATGGCTACACCTTC
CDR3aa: CASRLPDPSRASWYGYTF

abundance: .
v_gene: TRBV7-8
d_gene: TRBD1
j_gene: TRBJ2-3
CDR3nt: TGTGCCAGCAGCTTAGCGGGACAGGGAATTTTCCCAGATACGCAGTATTTT
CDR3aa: CASSLAGQGIFPDTQYF

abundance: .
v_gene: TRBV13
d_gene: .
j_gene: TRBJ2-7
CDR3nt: TGTGCCAGCAGTTTTCGGGCCGCTAATAACGAGCAGTACTTC
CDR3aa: CASSFRAANNEQYF

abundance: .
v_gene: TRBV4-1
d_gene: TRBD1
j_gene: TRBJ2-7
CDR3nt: TGCGCCAGCAGCCGGAATCAGGGGGCCCACGAGCAGTACTTC
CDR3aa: CASSRNQGAHEQYF

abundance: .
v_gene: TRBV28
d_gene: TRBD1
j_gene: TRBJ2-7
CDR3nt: TGTGCCAGCAGTCAAACCCCGGACAGGAACTCCTACGAGCAGTACTTC
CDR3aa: CASSQTPDRNSYEQYF

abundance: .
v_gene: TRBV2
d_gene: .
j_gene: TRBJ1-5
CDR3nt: TGTGCCAGCACCCGATATAGCAATCAGCCCCAGCATTTT
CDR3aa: CASTRYSNQPQHF

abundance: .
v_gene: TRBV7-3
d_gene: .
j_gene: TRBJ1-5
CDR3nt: TGTGCCAGCGGGGGCAGGGGTGTCAATCAGCCCCAGCATTTT
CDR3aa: CASGGRGVNQPQHF

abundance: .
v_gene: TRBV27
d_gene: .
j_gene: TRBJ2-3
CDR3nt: TGTGCCAGCAGTACAGGGTACTCTAGCACAGATACGCAGTATTTT
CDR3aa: CASSTGYSSTDTQYF

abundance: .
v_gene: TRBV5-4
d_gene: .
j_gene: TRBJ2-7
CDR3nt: TGTGCCAGCAGCTTTGCCCCCCAAAAAGGGACACGCTTTTCCTACGAGCAGTACTTC
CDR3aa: CASSFAPQKGTRFSYEQYF

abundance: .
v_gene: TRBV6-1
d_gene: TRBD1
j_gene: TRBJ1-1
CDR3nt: TGTGCCAGCAGAGAGGGGGGACAGGTTGATGAAGCTTTCTTT
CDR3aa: CASREGGQVDEAFF

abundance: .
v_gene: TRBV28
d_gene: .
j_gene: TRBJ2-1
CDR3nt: TGTGCCAGCAGTTTCTTCGGACCCCGAGGGGTTCCCAATGAGCAGTTCTTC
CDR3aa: CASSFFGPRGVPNEQFF

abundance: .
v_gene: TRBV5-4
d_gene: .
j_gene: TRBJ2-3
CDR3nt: TGTGCCAGCAGCTTGCCAGAGGGGTACACAGATACGCAGTATTTT
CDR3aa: CASSLPEGYTDTQYF

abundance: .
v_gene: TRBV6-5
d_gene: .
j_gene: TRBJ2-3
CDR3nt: TGTGCCAGCAGTTTATTCGACACAGATACGCAGTATTTT
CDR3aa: CASSLFDTDTQYF

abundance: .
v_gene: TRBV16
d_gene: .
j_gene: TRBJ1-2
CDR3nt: TGTGCCAGCAGCCAATCAGCAGGCGAGCTAAACTATGGCTACACCTTC
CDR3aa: CASSQSAGELNYGYTF

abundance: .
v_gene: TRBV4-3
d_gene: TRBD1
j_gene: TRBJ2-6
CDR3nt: TGCGCCAGCAGCCAAGCATGGACAGGGGAATTCCCTGGGGCCAACGTCCTGACTTTC
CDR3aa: CASSQAWTGEFPGANVLTF

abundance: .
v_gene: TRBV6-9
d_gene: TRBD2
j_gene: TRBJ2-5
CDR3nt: TGTGCCAGCAGGGGACTACTTGAAGAGACCCAGTACTTC
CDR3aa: CASRGLLEETQYF

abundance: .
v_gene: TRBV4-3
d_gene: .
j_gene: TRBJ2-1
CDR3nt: TGCGCCAGCAGCCAAGATGGGGTGAGACTGAATGAGCAGTTCTTC
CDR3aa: CASSQDGVRLNEQFF

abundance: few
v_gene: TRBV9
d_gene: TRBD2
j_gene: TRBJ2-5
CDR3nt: TGTGCCAGCAGCGCGGGACTAGCGGGGGGGCCCGGTCCTCAAGAGACCCAGTACTTC
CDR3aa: CASSAGLAGGPGPQETQYF